The present entry profiles one T cell receptor (beta chain) with its context. Its antigen is undetermined. The germline V and J ends were trimmed by 4 bases and 1 base, with 10 bases remaining between them. This CDR3 contains 14 residues. The germline V gene encodes CDR1 ENHRY and CDR2 SYGVKD. This entry belongs to a study of cytomegalovirus exposure and HLA in healthy donors. Study-wide findings and caveats: The authors later linked a missense DCLRE1C variant to TCR beta V- and J-gene trimming. Cytomegalovirus status, reportedly, was diagnosed with high specificity and sensitivity by the classifier.

The PCR contained 60 Vbeta and 13 Jbeta primers. Sequencing was performed with immunoSEQ multiplex PCR; in TCRdb, only in-frame clones are kept and a portion is missing. This repertoire comprises some 84,000 clones; its ten largest clones make up approximately 0.58%. This receptor was identified in a man aged 50 to 60 in good health and CMV-seronegative. Sequencing input: PBMCs. The chain couples TRBV10-3 to TRBJ1-1; D call uncertain. Here the CDR3 DNA reads TGTGCCATCAGTGTGGTCGGGAAGAACACTGAAGCTTTCTTT. Translating gives CAISVVGKNTEAFF.